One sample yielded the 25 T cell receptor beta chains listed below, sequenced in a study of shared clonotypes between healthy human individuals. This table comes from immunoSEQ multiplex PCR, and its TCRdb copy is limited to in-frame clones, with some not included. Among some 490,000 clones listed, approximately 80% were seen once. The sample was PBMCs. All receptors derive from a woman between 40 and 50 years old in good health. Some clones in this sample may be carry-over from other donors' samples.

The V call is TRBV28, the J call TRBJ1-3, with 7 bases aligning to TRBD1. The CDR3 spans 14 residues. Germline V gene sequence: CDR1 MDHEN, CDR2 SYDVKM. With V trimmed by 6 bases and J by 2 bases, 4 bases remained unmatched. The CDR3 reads CASRAQGAGNTIYF. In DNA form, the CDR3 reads TGTGCCAGCAGAGCTCAGGGGGCTGGAAACACCATATATTTT.

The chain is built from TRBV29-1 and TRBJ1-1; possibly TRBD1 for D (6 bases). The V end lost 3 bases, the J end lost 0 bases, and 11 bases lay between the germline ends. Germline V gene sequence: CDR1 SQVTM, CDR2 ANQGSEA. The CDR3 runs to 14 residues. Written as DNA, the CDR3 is TGCAGCGTTGAGCAGGGGTATGTGAACACTGAAGCTTTCTTT. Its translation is CSVEQGYVNTEAFF.

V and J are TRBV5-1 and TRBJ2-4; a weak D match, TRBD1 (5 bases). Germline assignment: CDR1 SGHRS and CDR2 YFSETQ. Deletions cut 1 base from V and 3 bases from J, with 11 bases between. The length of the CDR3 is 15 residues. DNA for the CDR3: TGCGCCAGCAGCTTGACGGCGGACAACAAAAACATTCAGTACTTC. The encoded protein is CASSLTADNKNIQYF.

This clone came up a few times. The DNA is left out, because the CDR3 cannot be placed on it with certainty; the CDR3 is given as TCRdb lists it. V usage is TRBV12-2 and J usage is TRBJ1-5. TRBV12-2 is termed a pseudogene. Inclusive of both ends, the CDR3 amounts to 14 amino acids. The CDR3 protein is CASRVGRGNQPQHF.

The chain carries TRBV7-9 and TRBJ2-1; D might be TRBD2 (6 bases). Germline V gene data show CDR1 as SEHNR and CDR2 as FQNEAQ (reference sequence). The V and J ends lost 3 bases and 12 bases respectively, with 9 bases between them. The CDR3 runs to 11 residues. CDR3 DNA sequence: TGTGCCAGCAGCTTCGAACTAGCGCAGTTCTTC. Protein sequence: CASSFELAQFF.

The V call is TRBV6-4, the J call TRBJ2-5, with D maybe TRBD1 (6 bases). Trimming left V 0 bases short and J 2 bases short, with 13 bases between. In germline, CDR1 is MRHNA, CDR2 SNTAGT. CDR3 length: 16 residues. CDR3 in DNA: TGTGCCAGCAGTGACTCGGCCGGGACATCTCAAGAGACCCAGTACTTC. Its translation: CASSDSAGTSQETQYF.

As DNA, the CDR3 is TGCGCCAGCAGCTTTAGCCCGGAGAGATACAATGAGCAGTTCTTC. Its protein is CASSFSPERYNEQFF. The chain links TRBV5-1 to TRBJ2-1; no definite D call. CDR3 size: 15 residues. The V and J ends lost 2 bases and 4 bases respectively, with 13 bases between them. CDR1 is SGHRS and CDR2 is YFSETQ in the germline V gene.

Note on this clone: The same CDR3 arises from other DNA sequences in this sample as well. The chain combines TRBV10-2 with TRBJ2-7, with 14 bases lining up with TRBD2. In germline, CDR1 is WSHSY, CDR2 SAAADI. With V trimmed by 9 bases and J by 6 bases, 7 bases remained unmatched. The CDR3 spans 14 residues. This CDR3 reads CASRLAGGPAEQYF. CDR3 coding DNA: TGCGCCAGTCGACTAGCGGGAGGGCCAGCCGAGCAGTACTTC.

CDR3 sequence: CASSRSGEQETQYF. In DNA, the CDR3 is TGTGCCAGCAGCCGGTCCGGGGAGCAAGAGACCCAGTACTTC. The genes are TRBV9 and TRBJ2-5; TRBD2 is a possible D gene (5 bases). CDR1 SGDLS and CDR2 YYNGEE come from the germline V gene. Trimming shortened V by 4 bases and J by 2 bases, and 12 bases separated the two germline ends. CDR3 length: 14 residues.

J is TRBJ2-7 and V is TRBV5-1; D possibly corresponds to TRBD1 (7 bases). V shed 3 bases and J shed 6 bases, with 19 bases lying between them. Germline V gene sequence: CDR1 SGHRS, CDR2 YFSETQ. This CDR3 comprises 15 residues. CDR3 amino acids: CASSWGTAGMAEQYF. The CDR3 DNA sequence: TGCGCCAGCAGCTGGGGGACAGCGGGTATGGCCGAGCAGTACTTC.

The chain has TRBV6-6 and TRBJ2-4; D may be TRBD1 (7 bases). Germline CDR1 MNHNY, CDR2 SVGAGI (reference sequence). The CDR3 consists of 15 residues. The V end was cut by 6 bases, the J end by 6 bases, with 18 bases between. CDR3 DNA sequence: TGTGCCAGCAGCAACGACAGGGTGGAGGGAAACATTCAGTACTTC. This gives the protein CASSNDRVEGNIQYF.

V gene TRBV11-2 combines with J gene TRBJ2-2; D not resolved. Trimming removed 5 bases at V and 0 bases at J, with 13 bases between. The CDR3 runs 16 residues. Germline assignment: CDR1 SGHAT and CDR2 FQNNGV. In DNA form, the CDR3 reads TGTGCCAGCAGCAATCTAAAACCCCCGAACACCGGGGAGCTGTTTTTT. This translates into CASSNLKPPNTGELFF.

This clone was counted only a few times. DNA for the CDR3: TGTGCCAGCAGCCAAGGGTGGTTGGATCAGCCCCAGCATTTT. It codes for CASSQGWLDQPQHF. This rearrangement joins TRBV6-1 to TRBJ1-5; D gene ambiguous. The CDR3 runs to 14 residues. V lost 6 bases to trimming and J lost 5 bases, with 14 bases between them. The germline V gene encodes CDR1 MNHNS and CDR2 SASEGT.

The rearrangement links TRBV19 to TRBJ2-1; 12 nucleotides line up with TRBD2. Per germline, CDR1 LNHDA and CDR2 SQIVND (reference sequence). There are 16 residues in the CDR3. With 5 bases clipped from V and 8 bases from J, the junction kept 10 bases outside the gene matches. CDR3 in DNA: TGTGCCAGTAGTGCCAGACTAGCGGGAGTGTACGATGAGCAGTTCTTC. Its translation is CASSARLAGVYDEQFF.

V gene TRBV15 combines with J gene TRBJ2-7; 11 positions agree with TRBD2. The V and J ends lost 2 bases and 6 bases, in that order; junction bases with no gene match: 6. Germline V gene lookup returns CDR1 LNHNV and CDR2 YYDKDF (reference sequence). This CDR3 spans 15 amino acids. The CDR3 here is CATSRNSGRASEQYF. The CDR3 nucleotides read TGTGCCACCAGCAGAAATAGCGGGAGGGCCTCCGAGCAGTACTTC.

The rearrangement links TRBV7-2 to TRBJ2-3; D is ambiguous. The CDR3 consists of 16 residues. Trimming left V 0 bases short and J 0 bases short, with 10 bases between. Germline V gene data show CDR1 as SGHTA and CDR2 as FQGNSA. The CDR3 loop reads CASSLAPPGSTDTQYF. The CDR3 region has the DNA TGTGCCAGCAGCTTAGCTCCCCCCGGAAGCACAGATACGCAGTATTTT.

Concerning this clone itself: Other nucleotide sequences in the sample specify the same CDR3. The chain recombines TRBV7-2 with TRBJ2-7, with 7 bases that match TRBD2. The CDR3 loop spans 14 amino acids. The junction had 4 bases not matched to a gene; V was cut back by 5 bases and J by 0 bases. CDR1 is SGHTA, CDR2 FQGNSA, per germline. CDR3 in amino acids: CASSTSVSSYEQYF. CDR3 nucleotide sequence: TGTGCCAGCAGCACTAGCGTTAGCTCCTACGAGCAGTACTTC.

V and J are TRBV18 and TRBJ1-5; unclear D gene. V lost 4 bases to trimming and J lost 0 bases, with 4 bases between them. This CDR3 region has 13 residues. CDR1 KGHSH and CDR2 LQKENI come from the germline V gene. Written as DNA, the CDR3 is TGTGCCAGCTCACAATATAGCAATCAGCCCCAGCATTTT. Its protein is CASSQYSNQPQHF.

This CDR3 reads CASWDLTNTGELFF. Written as DNA, the CDR3 is TGCGCCAGCTGGGACTTAACGAACACCGGGGAGCTGTTTTTT. V gene TRBV5-1 combines with J gene TRBJ2-2, with TRBD2 as a possible D gene (6 bases). This CDR3 is 14 amino acids long. V shed 7 bases and J shed 0 bases, with 10 bases lying between them. Germline CDR1 is SGHRS and CDR2 is YFSETQ.

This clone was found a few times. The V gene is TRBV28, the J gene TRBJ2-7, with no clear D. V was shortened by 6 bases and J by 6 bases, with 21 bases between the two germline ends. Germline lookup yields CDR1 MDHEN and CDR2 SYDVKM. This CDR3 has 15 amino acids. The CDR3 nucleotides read TGTGCCAGCAGCCCTCCCCGGGCCGGTCCGGCCGAGCAGTACTTC. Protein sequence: CASSPPRAGPAEQYF.

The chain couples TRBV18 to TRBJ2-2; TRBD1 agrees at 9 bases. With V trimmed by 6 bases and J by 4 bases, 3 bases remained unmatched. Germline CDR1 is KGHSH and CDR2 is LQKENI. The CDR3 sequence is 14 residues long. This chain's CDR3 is CASSRDRATGELFF. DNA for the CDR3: TGTGCCAGCTCGCGGGACAGGGCCACCGGGGAGCTGTTTTTT.

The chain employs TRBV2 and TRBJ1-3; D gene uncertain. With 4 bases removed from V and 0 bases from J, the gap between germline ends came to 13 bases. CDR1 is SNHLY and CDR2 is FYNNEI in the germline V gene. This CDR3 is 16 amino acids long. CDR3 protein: CASSVRILSSGNTIYF. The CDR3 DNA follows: TGTGCCAGCAGTGTCCGGATTCTGAGCTCTGGAAACACCATATATTTT.

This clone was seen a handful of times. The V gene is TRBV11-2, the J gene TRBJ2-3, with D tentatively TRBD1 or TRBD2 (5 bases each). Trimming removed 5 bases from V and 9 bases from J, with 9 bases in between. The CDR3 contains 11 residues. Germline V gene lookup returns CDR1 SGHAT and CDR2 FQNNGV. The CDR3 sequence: CASSPGRTQYF. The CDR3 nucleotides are TGTGCCAGCAGCCCGGGACGCACGCAGTATTTT.

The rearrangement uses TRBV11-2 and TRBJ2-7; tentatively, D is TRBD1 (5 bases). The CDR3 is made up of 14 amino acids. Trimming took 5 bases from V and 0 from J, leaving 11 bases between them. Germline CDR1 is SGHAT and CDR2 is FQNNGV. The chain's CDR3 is CASSHDSSSYEQYF. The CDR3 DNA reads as TGTGCCAGCAGCCACGACAGTAGCTCCTACGAGCAGTACTTC.

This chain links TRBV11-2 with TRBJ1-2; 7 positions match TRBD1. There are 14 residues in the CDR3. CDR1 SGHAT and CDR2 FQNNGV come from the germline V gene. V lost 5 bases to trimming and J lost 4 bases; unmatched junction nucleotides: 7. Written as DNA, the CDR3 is TGTGCCAGCAGCCCAGAGGGGGCTGGCTATGGCTACACCTTC. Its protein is CASSPEGAGYGYTF.